Detailed here is one T cell receptor (beta chain). The assay was immunoSEQ multiplex PCR, and TCRdb's table has in-frame clones only and misses some. Of 140,000 to 150,000 clones listed, 85% to 95% are singletons. The entry originates in a study of T cell responses to AZD1222 COVID-19 vaccine. There are 13 residues in the CDR3. V lost 4 bases to trimming and J lost 7 bases, with 14 bases between them. CDR1 is SQVTM and CDR2 is ANQGSEA in the germline V gene. The genes are TRBV29-1 and TRBJ2-1; tentatively, D is TRBD1 (5 bases). The input for sequencing was peripheral blood, taken after recovery from COVID-19. This sequence was found in an adult who had recovered from COVID-19. The CDR3 sequence is CSVANRIRNEQFF. DNA for the CDR3: TGCAGCGTTGCTAACAGGATCAGGAATGAGCAGTTCTTC.